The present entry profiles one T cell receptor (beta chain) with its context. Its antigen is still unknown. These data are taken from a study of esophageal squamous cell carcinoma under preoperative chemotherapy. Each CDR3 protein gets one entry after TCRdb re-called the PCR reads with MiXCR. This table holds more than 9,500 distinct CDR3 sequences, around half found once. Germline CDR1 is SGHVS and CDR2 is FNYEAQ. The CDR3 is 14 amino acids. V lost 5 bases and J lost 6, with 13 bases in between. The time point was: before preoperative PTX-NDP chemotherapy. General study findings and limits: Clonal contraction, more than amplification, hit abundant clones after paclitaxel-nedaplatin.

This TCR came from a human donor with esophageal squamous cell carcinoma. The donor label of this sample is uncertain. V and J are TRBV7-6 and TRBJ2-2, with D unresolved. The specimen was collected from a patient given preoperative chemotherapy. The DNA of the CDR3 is TGTGCCAGCAGCCCCCAAACTTCCTCCGGGGAGCTGTTTTTT. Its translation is CASSPQTSSGELFF.